This T cell receptor (beta chain) was retrieved from a study of blood T cell repertoires in COVID-19. Study-wide context: Acute and convalescent COVID-19 specimens originated in the United States, Italy and Spain. PBMCs, B-cell-depleted T cells, or T cells were the source of the cDNA or gDNA that made up the material.

Original methodology: Amplification with reference gene primers provided the estimates of nucleated cell counts. The protocol was immunoSEQ multiplex PCR, while the TCRdb copy is restricted to in-frame clones and leaves out a portion. V and J calls plus clone size are reproduced from that table; the DNA served to infer D and trimming. This sample has more than 95,000 clones, with 82% found just once. This clone turned up a few times. Input material: peripheral blood. This sequence originates from a man aged 80 or over with acute or convalescent COVID-19.

The CDR3 region is CASSAGQGAKNIQYF. The CDR3 DNA follows: TGCGCCAGCAGCGCGGGACAGGGAGCCAAAAACATTCAGTACTTC. The rearrangement uses TRBV5-1 and TRBJ2-4, with TRBD1 matching over 9 bases. The CDR3 totals 15 residues. Germline CDR1 is SGHRS and CDR2 is YFSETQ. V gave up 4 bases and J gave up 0 bases; unmatched junction bases: 2.